The 21 T cell receptor beta chains below were found in one sample sequenced in a study of blood T cell repertoires in COVID-19. TCRdb's copy holds only in-frame clones and misses some; the assay was immunoSEQ multiplex PCR. The table lists around 16,000 clones, 86% of them singletons. What was sequenced was peripheral blood. The receptors originated from a man between 60 and 70 years old with acute or convalescent COVID-19.

The chain employs TRBV7-9 and TRBJ2-7, with TRBD1 matching over 10 bases. Germline V gene sequence: CDR1 SEHNR, CDR2 FQNEAQ (reference sequence). With V trimmed by 3 bases and J by 4 bases, 6 bases remained unmatched. The CDR3 is made up of 15 amino acids. CDR3 in DNA: TGTGCCAGCAGCTTGTCCGGGACAGGGGAGTACGAGCAGTACTTC. As protein: CASSLSGTGEYEQYF.

The CDR3 region has the DNA TGTGCCAGCAGTTTACCAGGGGCCGGGGAAAAACTGTTTTTT. Amino acid sequence: CASSLPGAGEKLFF. The chain joins TRBV28 to TRBJ1-4; tentatively, D is TRBD1 (6 bases). Deletions cut 2 bases from V and 8 bases from J, with 12 bases between. This CDR3 comprises 14 residues. Germline V lookup: CDR1 MDHEN, CDR2 SYDVKM.

The rearrangement joins TRBV19 to TRBJ2-1; 13 nucleotides match TRBD2. Per germline, CDR1 LNHDA and CDR2 SQIVND (reference sequence). The CDR3 spans 17 residues. Trimming cost V 5 bases and J 0 bases; bases outside gene matches: 4. The CDR3 nucleotides are TGTGCCAGTAGTTCGACTAGCGGGAGGTCCTCCTACAATGAGCAGTTCTTC. Translated: CASSSTSGRSSYNEQFF.

The chain recombines TRBV30 with TRBJ2-7, with 8 bases matching TRBD1. Looked up from germline, CDR1 is GTSNPN and CDR2 is SVGIG (reference sequence). The ends lost 2 bases at V and 2 bases at J; junction bases unmatched: 11. This CDR3 is 16 amino acids long. CDR3 amino acids: CAWSLYDRGTTYEQYF. CDR3 in DNA: TGTGCCTGGAGTCTATACGACAGGGGCACAACCTACGAGCAGTACTTC.

The V and J genes are TRBV9 and TRBJ2-3, with 12 bases lining up with TRBD2. The CDR3 runs to 15 residues. With 3 bases clipped from V and 3 bases from J, the junction kept 2 bases outside the gene matches. CDR1 is SGDLS and CDR2 is YYNGEE in the germline V gene. The CDR3: CASSATSGSTDTQYF. In DNA form, the CDR3 reads TGTGCCAGCAGCGCGACTAGCGGGAGTACAGATACGCAGTATTTT.

V gene TRBV11-2 combines with J gene TRBJ1-4, with TRBD1 identical over 9 bases. The germline V gene has CDR1 SGHAT and CDR2 FQNNGV. Losses at the gene ends were 5 bases for V and 7 bases for J; bases not matched to a gene: 5. The CDR3 is made up of 14 amino acids. CDR3: CASSRDRGSEKLFF. The CDR3 nucleotides read TGTGCCAGCAGCCGCGACAGGGGGAGTGAAAAACTGTTTTTT.

The CDR3: CASSIDRDRVTDTQYF. The CDR3 nucleotides read TGTGCCAGTAGTATAGATCGGGACAGAGTCACAGATACGCAGTATTTT. The rearrangement joins TRBV19 to TRBJ2-3, with 7 positions matching TRBD1. Looked up from germline, CDR1 is LNHDA and CDR2 is SQIVND (reference sequence). V shed 0 bases, J shed 2 bases, and the junction held 5 bases outside the gene matches. The CDR3 consists of 16 residues.

This chain joins TRBV28 and TRBJ1-6; no clear D. The CDR3 has 14 amino acids. Germline assignment: CDR1 MDHEN and CDR2 SYDVKM. Trimming shortened V by 7 bases and J by 3 bases, and 10 bases separated the two germline ends. The CDR3 protein is CASNTGFYNSPLHF. Here the CDR3 DNA reads TGTGCCAGCAACACGGGGTTCTATAATTCACCCCTCCACTTT. Full variable domain (remainder filled in from reference TRBV28 and TRBJ1-6): DVKVTQSSRYLVKRTGEKVFLECVQDMDHENMFWYRQDPGLGLRLIYFSYDVKMKEKGDIPEGYSVSREKKERFSLILESASTNQTSMYLCASNTGFYNSPLHFGNGTRLTVT.

This clone was counted only a few times. J is TRBJ2-7 and V is TRBV5-1; D is unresolved. The germline V gene encodes CDR1 SGHRS and CDR2 YFSETQ. This CDR3 spans 14 amino acids. V shed 4 bases and J shed 2 bases, with 13 bases lying between them. For the CDR3, the DNA is TGCGCCAGCAGCCCGGTGGTCACCGCCTACGAGCAGTACTTC. This codes for CASSPVVTAYEQYF. Filled out from reference TRBV5-1 and TRBJ2-7, the complete variable domain reads KAGVTQTPRYLIKTRGQQVTLSCSPISGHRSVSWYQQTPGQGLQFLFEYFSETQRNKGNFPGRFSGRQFSNSRSEMNVSTLELGDSALYLCASSPVVTAYEQYFGPGTRLTVT.

The DNA of the CDR3 is TGTGCGTCGACAGCCGACACCTACGAGCAGTACTTC. Protein sequence: CASTADTYEQYF. The chain combines TRBV6-6 with TRBJ2-7; D may be TRBD1 (5 bases). Germline V gives CDR1 MNHNY, CDR2 SVGAGI (reference sequence). This CDR3 comprises 12 residues.

The V gene is TRBV28, the J gene TRBJ2-6; no clear D gene. The CDR3 has 14 residues. Germline V CDR1 and CDR2: MDHEN, SYDVKM. V lost 5 bases, J lost 0 bases, and 5 bases lay in between. The CDR3 sequence is CASSRSSGANVLTF. CDR3 DNA: TGTGCCAGCAGTCGTAGCTCTGGGGCCAACGTCCTGACTTTC.

The chain carries TRBV19 and TRBJ2-1; unclear D gene. The CDR3 is 11 residues long. V was shortened by 3 bases and J by 10 bases, with 7 bases between the two germline ends. Germline CDR1 is LNHDA and CDR2 is SQIVND (reference sequence). CDR3 coding DNA: TGTGCCAGTAGTATGAGGAGAGAGCAGTTCTTC. Protein: CASSMRREQFF.

This clone turned up a few times. This sequence joins TRBV4-2 and TRBJ1-1; D gene ambiguous. The V end lost 0 bases, the J end lost 4 bases, and 12 bases lay between the germline ends. Germline CDR1 LGHNA, CDR2 YNFKEQ. The CDR3 runs 15 residues. CDR3 loop: CASSQDLEASTEAFF. The CDR3, as DNA: TGTGCCAGCAGCCAAGATTTGGAGGCGAGCACTGAAGCTTTCTTT.

The genes are TRBV7-9 and TRBJ1-1; 9 bases fit TRBD1. The CDR3 runs 15 residues. The V gene's germline CDR1 is SEHNR and CDR2 FQNEAQ (reference sequence). The trim removed 4 bases at V and 4 bases at J, leaving 7 bases unmatched. The CDR3 sequence: CASSWGQGGSTEAFF. The CDR3 DNA reads TGTGCCAGCAGCTGGGGACAGGGAGGAAGCACTGAAGCTTTCTTT.

V gene TRBV3-1 (or the pseudogene TRBV3-2) combines with J gene TRBJ2-5; tentatively, D is TRBD2 (6 bases). The CDR3 extends over 15 amino acids. Trimming took off 2 bases at V and 3 bases at J, with 13 bases between the two ends. The germline gives CDR1 LGHDT, CDR2 YNNKEL (reference sequence). The CDR3 DNA reads as TGTGCCAGCAGCCAATACGGGAGAGGCGAAGAGACCCAGTACTTC. Translating it yields CASSQYGRGEETQYF.

J is TRBJ1-1 and V is TRBV28, with 7 bases matching TRBD1. CDR3 length equals 14 residues. The V gene end was trimmed by 5 bases and the J gene end by 1 base; junction bases not matched to a gene: 4. Germline V gene data show CDR1 as MDHEN and CDR2 as SYDVKM. The CDR3 region is CASSPDRANTEAFF. The CDR3 region has the DNA TGTGCCAGCAGTCCCGACAGGGCGAACACTGAAGCTTTCTTT.

Many counts were recorded for this clone. V usage is TRBV27 and J usage is TRBJ1-6; TRBD1 agrees at 10 bases. This CDR3 is built from 16 residues. CDR1 is MNHEY, CDR2 SMNVEV, per germline (reference sequence). Trimming took 5 bases from V and 2 from J; bases not matched to a gene: 3. The CDR3 region is CASSQGQGTYNSPLHF. The CDR3 DNA sequence: TGTGCCAGCAGTCAGGGACAGGGGACCTATAATTCACCCCTCCACTTT.

CDR3: CASSPPGGTEAFF. The CDR3 nucleotides read TGTGCCAGCAGCCCCCCCGGGGGGACTGAAGCTTTCTTT. The chain uses TRBV7-9 and TRBJ1-1; D possibly corresponds to TRBD1 (5 bases). Germline lookup yields CDR1 SEHNR and CDR2 FQNEAQ (reference sequence). The V gene lost 5 bases and the J gene lost 5 bases, with 12 bases spanning the gap. The CDR3 consists of 13 residues.

This clone was observed once. The genes are TRBV7-2 and TRBJ2-7, with TRBD1 matching over 9 bases. Germline V gives CDR1 SGHTA, CDR2 FQGNSA. With 1 base clipped from V and 9 bases from J, the junction kept 4 bases outside the gene matches. The length of the CDR3 is 13 residues. The CDR3 region is CASSLGTGVMQYF. The CDR3 region has the DNA TGTGCCAGCAGCTTAGGGACAGGGGTGATGCAGTACTTC.

This clone occurred once. The rearrangement joins TRBV4-3 to TRBJ2-7, with TRBD2 identical over 10 bases. V shed 0 bases and J 4 bases; nucleotides not matched to a gene: 9. Germline V gene data show CDR1 as LGHNA and CDR2 as YSLEER. This CDR3 comprises 17 residues. This chain's CDR3 is CASSQDLASGRGYEQYF. The CDR3 nucleotides are TGCGCCAGCAGCCAAGATCTTGCTAGCGGGAGAGGGTACGAGCAGTACTTC.

The J gene is TRBJ1-3, the V gene TRBV24-1; 7 positions agree with TRBD1. With V trimmed by 12 bases and J by 2 bases, 6 bases remained unmatched. CDR3 length: 13 residues. Germline CDR1 KGHDR, CDR2 SFDVKD. The CDR3 bases are TGTGCCGCTCAAGACAGGGCTGGAAACACCATATATTTT. Its protein is CAAQDRAGNTIYF.